The sequence of this TCR beta chain was determined in a study of shared clonotypes between healthy human individuals. Generated by immunoSEQ multiplex PCR, the TCRdb table keeps only in-frame clones and is missing some. The sample records around 320,000 clones, more than 75% being singletons. J was trimmed by 4 bases and V by 2 bases; bases with no gene match: 5. Germline assignment: CDR1 SGHTA and CDR2 FQGNSA. The CDR3 length is 15 residues. The sequenced sample was memory CD8+ T cells sorted from blood. The subset denotes: CD45RO+ cells pooled with CCR7-negative TemRA cells. The receptor comes from a man between 18 and 35 years old in good health. The chain joins TRBV7-2 to TRBJ2-1; TRBD1 aligns across 7 bases. The DNA for the CDR3 is TGTGCCAGCAGCTTATTTCGGGACAGATACAATGAGCAGTTCTTC. It yields the protein CASSLFRDRYNEQFF.